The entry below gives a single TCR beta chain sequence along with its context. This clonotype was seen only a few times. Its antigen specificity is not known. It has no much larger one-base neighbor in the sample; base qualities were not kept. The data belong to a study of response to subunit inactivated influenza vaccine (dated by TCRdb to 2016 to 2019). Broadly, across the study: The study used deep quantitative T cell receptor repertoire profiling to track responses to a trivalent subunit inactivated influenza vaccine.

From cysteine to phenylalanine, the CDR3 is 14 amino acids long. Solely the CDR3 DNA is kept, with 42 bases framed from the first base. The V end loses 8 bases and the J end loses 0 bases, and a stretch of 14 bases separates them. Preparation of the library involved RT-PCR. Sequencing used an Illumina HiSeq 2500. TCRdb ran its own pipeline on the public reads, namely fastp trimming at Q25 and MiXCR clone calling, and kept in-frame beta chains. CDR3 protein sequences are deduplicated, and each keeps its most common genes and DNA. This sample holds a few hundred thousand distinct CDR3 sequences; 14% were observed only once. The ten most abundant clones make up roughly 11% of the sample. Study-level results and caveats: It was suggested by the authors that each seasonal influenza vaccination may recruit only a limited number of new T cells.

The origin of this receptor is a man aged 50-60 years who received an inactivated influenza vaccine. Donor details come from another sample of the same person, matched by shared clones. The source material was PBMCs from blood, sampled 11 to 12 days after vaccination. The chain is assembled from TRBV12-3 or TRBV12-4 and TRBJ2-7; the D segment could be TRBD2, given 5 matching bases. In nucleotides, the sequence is TGTGCCAGCGGCTTTTCGGGGAGCTCCTACGAGCAGTACTTC. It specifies CASGFSGSSYEQYF.